This T cell receptor (beta chain) is drawn from a study of cytomegalovirus exposure and HLA in healthy donors. Overall study findings and caveats: The study listed 150 to 200 cytomegalovirus-associated TCR beta chains.

As concerns this clone: The antigen is unknown.

The CDR3 runs to 15 residues. Trimming left V 1 base short and J 5 bases short, with 12 bases between. The germline V gene has CDR1 SGHRS and CDR2 YFSETQ. This table comes from immunoSEQ multiplex PCR, and its TCRdb copy is limited to in-frame clones, with some not included. The sample gives roughly 120,000 clones, 70% to 90% of which show up once; about 4.2% is in the top ten. This receptor was obtained from a man aged 18 to 29 in good health and CMV-seropositive. V and J are TRBV5-1 and TRBJ2-2; D gene unclear. The source material was PBMCs. The CDR3 bases are TGCGCCAGCAGCTTGTCCCAGACCGGGACCGGGGAGCTGTTTTTT. Residues: CASSLSQTGTGELFF.